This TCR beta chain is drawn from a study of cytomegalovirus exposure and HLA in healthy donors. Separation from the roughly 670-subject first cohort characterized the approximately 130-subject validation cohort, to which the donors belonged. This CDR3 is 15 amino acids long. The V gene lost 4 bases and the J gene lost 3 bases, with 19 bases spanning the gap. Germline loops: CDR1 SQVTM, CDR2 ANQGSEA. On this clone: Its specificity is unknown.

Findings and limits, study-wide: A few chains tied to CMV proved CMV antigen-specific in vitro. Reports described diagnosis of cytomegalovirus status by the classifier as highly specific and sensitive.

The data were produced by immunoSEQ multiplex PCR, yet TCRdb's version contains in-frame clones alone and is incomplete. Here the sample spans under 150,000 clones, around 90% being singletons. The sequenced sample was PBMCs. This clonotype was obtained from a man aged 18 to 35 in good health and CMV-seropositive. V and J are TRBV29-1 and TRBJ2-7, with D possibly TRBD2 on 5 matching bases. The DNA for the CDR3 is TGCAGCGTTGCCATGGGAAGAGGGATAGTCTACGAGCAGTACTTC. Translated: CSVAMGRGIVYEQYF.